Listed here are 19 T cell receptor beta chains from one sample, sequenced in a study of T cell responses to AZD1222 COVID-19 vaccine. Clones were sequenced by immunoSEQ multiplex PCR, and TCRdb holds only the in-frame ones, with some missing. The sample shows 100,000 to 120,000 clones, 70% to 90% of them seen only once. The specimen comprised peripheral blood, sampled on day 0 of AZD1222 vaccination. The source of these receptors is an adult in good health.

The V gene is TRBV19, the J gene TRBJ1-5, with D hard to call. Trimming shortened V by 3 bases and J by 9 bases, and 15 bases separated the two germline ends. Looked up from germline, CDR1 is LNHDA and CDR2 is SQIVND (reference sequence). The CDR3 is made up of 14 amino acids. CDR3 residues: CASSIEGPTGPQHF. The CDR3 bases are TGTGCCAGTAGTATTGAGGGCCCAACGGGGCCCCAGCATTTT. The full variable domain, rest sourced from reference TRBV19 and TRBJ1-5, is DGGITQSPKYLFRKEGQNVTLSCEQNLNHDAMYWYRQDPGQGLRLIYYSQIVNDFQKGDIAEGYSVSREKKESFPLTVTSAQKNPTAFYLCASSIEGPTGPQHFGDGTRLSIL.

With regard to this clone: Other DNA sequences from this sample encode an identical CDR3 as well. This chain uses TRBV28 with TRBJ2-7; 7 bases map to TRBD1. Germline assignment: CDR1 MDHEN and CDR2 SYDVKM. Trimming cost V 6 bases and J 2 bases; bases outside gene matches: 7. The length of the CDR3 is 14 residues. The CDR3 region is CASRLDRVTYEQYF. The CDR3 DNA is TGTGCCAGCAGACTCGACAGGGTTACCTACGAGCAGTACTTC.

This chain connects TRBV19 to TRBJ1-6; D is undetermined. Trimming pared 2 bases from V and 5 bases from J, leaving 13 bases between. Germline CDR1 and CDR2: LNHDA and SQIVND (reference sequence). This CDR3 region has 16 residues. CDR3 bases: TGTGCCAGTAGTATACATCTGACACTTAATAATTCACCCCTCCACTTT. Amino acids: CASSIHLTLNNSPLHF.

J is TRBJ2-1 and V is TRBV29-1; D is unclear. CDR3 length: 11 amino acids. Between the trimmed V and J ends, which lost 4 bases and 10 bases, there was a span of 11 bases. Germline CDR1 is SQVTM and CDR2 is ANQGSEA. This CDR3 reads CSVGVQWEQFF. The CDR3 nucleotides read TGCAGCGTTGGAGTGCAATGGGAGCAGTTCTTC.

The rearrangement uses TRBV5-1 and TRBJ1-6; 9 nucleotides agree with TRBD1. The CDR3 sequence is 15 residues long. The V segment lost 4 bases and the J segment 7 bases; nucleotides outside the gene matches: 6. The germline V gene encodes CDR1 SGHRS and CDR2 YFSETQ. The CDR3 DNA follows: TGCGCCAGCAGCACTACCGGGACAGGGAATTCACCCCTCCACTTT. Amino acid sequence: CASSTTGTGNSPLHF.

The CDR3 protein is CASSEVAGQGWDTQYF. CDR3 in DNA: TGTGCCAGCAGTGAAGTTGCCGGACAGGGGTGGGATACGCAGTATTTT. The chain recombines TRBV6-1 with TRBJ2-3; 9 bases are a match to TRBD1. The trim removed 1 base at V and 6 bases at J, leaving 8 bases unmatched. The CDR3 loop spans 16 amino acids. CDR1 is MNHNS, CDR2 SASEGT, per germline.

This chain joins TRBV14 and TRBJ2-7; 7 bases match TRBD1. V gave up 0 bases and J gave up 6 bases; unmatched junction bases: 8. The CDR3 has 15 residues. The germline V gene encodes CDR1 SGHDN and CDR2 FVKESK. The CDR3 spells CASSQEGTASGEQYF. For the CDR3, the DNA is TGTGCCAGCAGCCAAGAGGGGACAGCAAGTGGCGAGCAGTACTTC.

This clone occurred a few times. The chain recombines TRBV7-2 with TRBJ1-5; D not resolved. Germline V CDR1 and CDR2: SGHTA, FQGNSA. This CDR3 has 15 residues. Trimming shortened V by 5 bases and J by 4 bases, and 15 bases separated the two germline ends. The CDR3 bases are TGTGCCAGCAGCCCCGTGCATAACGGGAATCAGCCCCAGCATTTT. Residues: CASSPVHNGNQPQHF.

The rearrangement uses TRBV28 and TRBJ2-1, with 9 bases aligning to TRBD1. The CDR3 loop spans 15 amino acids. Germline assignment: CDR1 MDHEN and CDR2 SYDVKM. V was pared by 3 bases and J by 13 bases, with 13 bases of the junction left unmatched. The CDR3 nucleotides read TGTGCCAGCAGTTTTGCCCCCCACACAGGGGGCATTCAGTTCTTC. It translates to CASSFAPHTGGIQFF.

This chain connects TRBV10-3 to TRBJ1-2; 7 bases map to TRBD1. The CDR3 is 13 residues long. The ends lost 6 bases at V and 3 bases at J; junction bases unmatched: 4. In germline, CDR1 is ENHRY, CDR2 SYGVKD. CDR3 region: CAIRTGDDYGYTF. CDR3 nucleotides: TGTGCCATCAGAACAGGGGATGACTATGGCTACACCTTC.

This sequence joins TRBV7-9 and TRBJ2-1, with TRBD2 as a possible D gene (6 bases). Trimming cost V 2 bases and J 15 bases, with 14 bases left between them. CDR1 SEHNR and CDR2 FQNEAQ come from the germline V gene (reference sequence). CDR3 length: 12 amino acids. CDR3 protein: CASSLTDRGLFF. Written as DNA, the CDR3 is TGTGCCAGCAGCTTAACAGACCGGGGACTGTTCTTC.

This clone was counted ten times or more. CDR3 loop: CASSPAMPPGNTIYF. CDR3 sequence (DNA): TGTGCCAGCTCACCAGCGATGCCTCCTGGAAACACCATATATTTT. V is TRBV18 and J is TRBJ1-3, with unresolved D. Germline CDR1 reads KGHSH; CDR2 reads LQKENI. CDR3 size: 15 residues. Between the trimmed V and J ends, which lost 2 bases and 2 bases, there was a span of 10 bases.

This clone was detected once. The chain joins TRBV3-1 (or the pseudogene TRBV3-2) to TRBJ1-3; D is ambiguous. The germline CDR1 and CDR2 sequences are LGHDT and YNNKEL (reference sequence). The V gene lost 3 bases and the J gene lost 0 bases, with 15 bases spanning the gap. This CDR3 is 17 amino acids long. Here the CDR3 reads CASSHYTDGSSGNTIYF. CDR3 bases: TGTGCCAGCAGCCACTACACAGACGGGAGCTCTGGAAACACCATATATTTT.

The chain employs TRBV4-3 and TRBJ2-1, with 7 bases identical to TRBD2. Unmatched junction bases numbered 20, after V lost 2 bases and J lost 4 bases. Germline V gene data show CDR1 as LGHNA and CDR2 as YSLEER. This CDR3 has 20 amino acids. CDR3 bases: TGCGCCAGCAGCCAAAATTATTGGGGGGGTGCTGGACGACCTTACAATGAGCAGTTCTTC. Its translation: CASSQNYWGGAGRPYNEQFF.

V gene TRBV19 combines with J gene TRBJ2-1, with D unresolved. The CDR3 contains 16 residues. The V gene's germline CDR1 is LNHDA and CDR2 SQIVND (reference sequence). The V gene lost 5 bases and the J gene lost 2 bases, with 16 bases spanning the gap. CDR3 sequence: CASSDPQGPTYNEQFF. CDR3 bases: TGTGCCAGTAGTGACCCCCAAGGCCCTACCTACAATGAGCAGTTCTTC. Together with reference TRBV19 and TRBJ2-1, the CDR3 gives the full variable domain: DGGITQSPKYLFRKEGQNVTLSCEQNLNHDAMYWYRQDPGQGLRLIYYSQIVNDFQKGDIAEGYSVSREKKESFPLTVTSAQKNPTAFYLCASSDPQGPTYNEQFFGPGTRLTVL.

This chain connects TRBV7-8 to TRBJ2-4; D ambiguous. The CDR3 extends over 16 amino acids. Trimming left V 4 bases short and J 0 bases short, with 13 bases between. The germline V gene encodes CDR1 SGHVS and CDR2 FQNEAQ. This CDR3 is CASSSRQKLAKNIQYF. The CDR3 DNA sequence: TGTGCCAGCAGCTCAAGACAAAAGCTAGCCAAAAACATTCAGTACTTC.

The gene calls are TRBV7-3 and TRBJ2-1, with 14 bases that match TRBD2. J lost 0 bases, V lost 4 bases, and 5 bases had no gene match. Germline V CDR1 and CDR2: SGHTA, FQGTGA. This CDR3 is 18 amino acids long. The CDR3 DNA is TGTGCCAGCAGCTCCCAGGGACTAGCGGGAGCCTCCTACAATGAGCAGTTCTTC. Its protein is CASSSQGLAGASYNEQFF.

This sequence joins TRBV27 and TRBJ2-1; possible D gene TRBD2, 5 bases. V was shortened by 2 bases and J by 7 bases, with 18 bases between the two germline ends. The CDR3 runs to 16 residues. The germline CDR1 and CDR2 sequences are MNHEY and SMNVEV (reference sequence). CDR3: CASSLGVRGMWNEQFF. In DNA, the CDR3 is TGTGCCAGCAGTTTAGGCGTCCGGGGTATGTGGAATGAGCAGTTCTTC.

J is TRBJ1-1 and V is TRBV15; 10 bases line up with TRBD1. This CDR3 is 16 amino acids long. V shed 5 bases and J 6 bases; nucleotides not matched to a gene: 12. In germline, CDR1 is LNHNV, CDR2 YYDKDF (reference sequence). The CDR3 DNA reads TGTGCCACCAGCGTTCGGGACAGGGGACTGAAGGCTGAAGCTTTCTTT. It yields the protein CATSVRDRGLKAEAFF. The variable domain in full, with the rest retrieved from reference TRBV15 and TRBJ1-1, is DAMVIQNPRYQVTQFGKPVTLSCSQTLNHNVMYWYQQKSSQAPKLLFHYYDKDFNNEADTPDNFQSRRPNTSFCFLDIRSPGLGDTAMYLCATSVRDRGLKAEAFFGQGTRLTVV.